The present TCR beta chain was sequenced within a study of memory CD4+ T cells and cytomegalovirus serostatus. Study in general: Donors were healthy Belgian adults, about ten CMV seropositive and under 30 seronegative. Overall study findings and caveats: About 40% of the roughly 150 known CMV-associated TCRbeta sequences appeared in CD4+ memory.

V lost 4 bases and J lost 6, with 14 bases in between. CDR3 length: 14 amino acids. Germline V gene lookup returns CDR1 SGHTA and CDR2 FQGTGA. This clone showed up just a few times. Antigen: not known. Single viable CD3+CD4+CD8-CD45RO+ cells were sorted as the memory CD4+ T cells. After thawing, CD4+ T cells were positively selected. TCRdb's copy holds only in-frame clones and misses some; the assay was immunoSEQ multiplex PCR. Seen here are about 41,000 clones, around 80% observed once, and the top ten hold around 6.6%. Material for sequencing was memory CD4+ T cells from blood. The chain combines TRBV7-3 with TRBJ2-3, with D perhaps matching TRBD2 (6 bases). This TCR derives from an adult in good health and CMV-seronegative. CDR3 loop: CASSSAGGVDTQYF. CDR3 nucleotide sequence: TGTGCCAGCAGCTCCGCGGGCGGGGTTGATACGCAGTATTTT.